This paragraph reports one T cell receptor beta chain. No cognate antigen has been identified for it. Base quality data are lacking; no much larger clone is found one base away. TCRbeta CDR3 regions were amplified from genomic DNA using the immunoSEQ Assay, a bias-controlled multiplex PCR. From the authors' description of their analysis: The number of nucleated cells in each sample was estimated by amplification of reference gene primers within the assay. To quantify the absolute abundance of each unique TCRbeta CDR3 rearrangement, sequence reads were collapsed and filtered. For each sample, productive Simpson clonality was calculated by taking the square root of Simpson's diversity index across productive rearrangements. Entries here come from immuneACCESS through TCRdb and include only in-frame sequences with V and J called. Some clones fail to appear in such tables; in the studies checked, an unresolved V gene covers under half of the shortfall, and the cause of the remainder is unknown. V and J calls plus clone size are reproduced from that table; the DNA served to infer D and trimming. Present in this sample are 450,000 to 500,000 clones, approximately 85% of which were seen just once. Jointly, the top ten make up about 3% of the sample.

Whole blood was collected in K2EDTA tubes by collaborating institutions according to the institutions' own protocols. For TCRbeta analysis, collaborator samples were shipped as frozen whole blood, as isolated PBMCs, or as DNA extracted from either sample type. This record belongs to a study of blood T cell repertoires in COVID-19 (TCRdb year 2020). At the level of the whole study: Samples covering the acute and convalescent phases of COVID-19 were provided by collaborators in the United States, Italy and Spain. The repertoires were made available in a free public database intended to serve as a resource for research on the immune response to SARS-CoV-2. HLA class I and class II types, where available, came from metadata supplied by the sample provider rather than from assay-based typing. The dataset comprised deeply sampled blood TCRbeta repertoires from subjects exposed to, actively infected with, or recovered from COVID-19. A de-identified subject ID, COVID-19 status, age in years and sex were almost always included in the sample metadata. The prospective study material was composed of cDNA or gDNA derived from T cells, B-cell-depleted T cells, or PBMCs. The samples were drawn from two sources: the first 160 participants of the ongoing ImmuneRACE study, and 1,000 to 1,500 subjects contributed by 6 global collaborators. Overall results and qualifications from the work: The amount of clinical and demographic metadata varied by source and participant and was provided uncurated.

The CDR3 goes from the cysteine to the phenylalanine over 14 residues. Only CDR3 DNA is held: 42 bases, read in frame from base 1. Reading the germline V gene gives CDR1 SGHRS and CDR2 YFSETQ. Compared with germline, V lacks 7 bases and J lacks 3 bases; bases without a gene match: 7. This clonotype was sampled from a human donor in a cohort sampled during active COVID-19. The chain is assembled from TRBV5-1 and TRBJ1-2, and 9 junctional nucleotides match TRBD1. The sequenced sample consisted of peripheral blood. The sequenced DNA: TGCGCCAGCTCCCCGACAGGGGGGGACTATGGCTACACCTTC. This encodes CASSPTGGDYGYTF.